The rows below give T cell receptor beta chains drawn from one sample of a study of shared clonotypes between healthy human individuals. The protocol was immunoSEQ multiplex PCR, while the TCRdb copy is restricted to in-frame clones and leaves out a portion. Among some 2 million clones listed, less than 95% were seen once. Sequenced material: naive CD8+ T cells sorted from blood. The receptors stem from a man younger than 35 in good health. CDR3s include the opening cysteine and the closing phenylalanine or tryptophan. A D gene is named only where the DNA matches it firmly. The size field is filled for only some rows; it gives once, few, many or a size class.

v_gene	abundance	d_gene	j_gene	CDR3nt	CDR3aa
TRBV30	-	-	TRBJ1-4	TGTGCCTGGGGTCCGGACACCCAAAAGGAAAAACTGTTTTTT	CAWGPDTQKEKLFF
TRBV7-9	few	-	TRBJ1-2	TGTGCCAGCAGCTTAGGGTTAAACTATGGCTACACCTTC	CASSLGLNYGYTF
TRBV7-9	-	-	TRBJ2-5	TGTGCCCTCCGGGGCAACCAAGAGACCCAGTACTTC	CALRGNQETQYF
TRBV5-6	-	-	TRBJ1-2	TGTGCCAGCTCGGCCGGACCAGGGGTAGTTGGAGGCTACACCTTC	CASSAGPGVVGGYTF
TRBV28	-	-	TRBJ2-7	TGTGCCAGCAGTCCTCTATCAGAGAAAAACTACGAGCAGTACTTC	CASSPLSEKNYEQYF
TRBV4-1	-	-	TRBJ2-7	TGCGCCAGCAGCCAAGACCGGGGGAGCTCCTACGAGCAGTACTTC	CASSQDRGSSYEQYF
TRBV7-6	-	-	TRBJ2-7	TGTGCCAGCAGCCCCCGACACTCCTACGAGCAGTACTTC	CASSPRHSYEQYF
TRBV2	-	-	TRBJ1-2	TGTGCCAGCAGTCAGGAGGGAAGTTTGAGCCACTATGGCTACACCTTC	CASSQEGSLSHYGYTF
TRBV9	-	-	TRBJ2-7	TGTGCCAGCAATGAAGGGCAGGGGGAGCAGTACTTC	CASNEGQGEQYF
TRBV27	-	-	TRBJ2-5	TGTGCCAGCAGTAACAGATTCCAAGAGACCCAGTACTTC	CASSNRFQETQYF
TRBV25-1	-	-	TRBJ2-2	TGTGCCAGCAGTGATCCAGGACTAACCGGGGAGCTGTTTTTT	CASSDPGLTGELFF
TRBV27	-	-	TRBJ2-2	TGTGCCAGCAGTTTAGGGGGCCACACCGGGGAGCTGTTTTTT	CASSLGGHTGELFF
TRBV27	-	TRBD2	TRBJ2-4	TGTGCCAGCAGTTCTCTCGAGGTTAGCGGGATAGCCAAAAACATTCAGTACTTC	CASSSLEVSGIAKNIQYF
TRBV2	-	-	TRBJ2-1	TGTGCCAGCAGTGAAGAACTGTCGGACCCAAATCATGAGCAGTTCTTC	CASSEELSDPNHEQFF
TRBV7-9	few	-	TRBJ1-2	TGTGCCAGCAGCTTGGGCCTCGGGGGCTACACCTTC	CASSLGLGGYTF
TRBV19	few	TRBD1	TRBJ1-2	TGTGCCAGTAGACCGGGAGGGGGCTCTGGCTACACCTTC	CASRPGGGSGYTF
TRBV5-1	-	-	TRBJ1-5	TGCGCCAGCAGCTTGGGACGTCCCAATCAGCCCCAGCATTTT	CASSLGRPNQPQHF
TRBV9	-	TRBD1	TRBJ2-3	TGTGCCAGCAGCGTCACAGGGGGCGCGACAGATACGCAGTATTTT	CASSVTGGATDTQYF
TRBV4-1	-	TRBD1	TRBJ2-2	TGCGCCAGCAGCACTAGACAGGGGCTCTATACCGGGGAGCTGTTTTTT	CASSTRQGLYTGELFF
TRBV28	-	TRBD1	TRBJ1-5	TGTGCCACGAGACAGGGGACGAATAGCAATCAGCCCCAGCATTTT	CATRQGTNSNQPQHF
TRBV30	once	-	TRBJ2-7	TGTGCCTGGAGTCTAGCTGGCGAGCAGTACTTC	CAWSLAGEQYF
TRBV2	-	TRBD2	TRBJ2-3	TGTGCCAGCAGATTACTAGCGGGAAACACAGATACGCAGTATTTT	CASRLLAGNTDTQYF
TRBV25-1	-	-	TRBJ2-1	TGTGCCAGCAGTGAGGTTAGCTCCTACAATGAGCAGTTCTTC	CASSEVSSYNEQFF
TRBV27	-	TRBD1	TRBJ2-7	TGTGCCAGCAGCCTAAAGTGGGTGACAGGGGGGGCCTACGAGCAGTACTTC	CASSLKWVTGGAYEQYF
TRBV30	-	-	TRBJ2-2	TGTGCCTGCTTAAGCTTCCCGAACACCGGGGAGCTGTTTTTT	CACLSFPNTGELFF
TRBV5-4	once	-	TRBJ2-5	TGTGCCAGCAGCTTGGATGGGATCCAAGAGACCCAGTACTTC	CASSLDGIQETQYF
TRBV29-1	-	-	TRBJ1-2	TGCAGCGTTGACGAGGAGCTGCGGTATGGCTACACCTTC	CSVDEELRYGYTF
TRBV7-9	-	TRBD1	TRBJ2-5	TGTGCCAGCAGCATAGTGGGACAGGGGAGGCGAGAGACCCAGTACTTC	CASSIVGQGRRETQYF
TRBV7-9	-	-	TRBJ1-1	TGTGCCAGCAGCTTAGAATCCCTTGAACTAGTAGCTTTCTTT	CASSLESLELVAFF
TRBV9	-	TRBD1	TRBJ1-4	TGTGCCAGCAGCGTAGAGGCAGGGGGTAACAATGAAAAACTGTTTTTT	CASSVEAGGNNEKLFF
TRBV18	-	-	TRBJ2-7	TGTGCCAGCTCGGGGCAGAGCTCCTACGAGCAGTACTTC	CASSGQSSYEQYF
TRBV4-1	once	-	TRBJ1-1	TGCGCCAGCAGCCAATTAACAGGGATGAACACTGAAGCTTTCTTT	CASSQLTGMNTEAFF
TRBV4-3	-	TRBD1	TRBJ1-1	TGCGCCAGCAGCTCAAGACAGGGGGCCGATGTATTCTTT	CASSSRQGADVFF
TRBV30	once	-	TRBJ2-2	TGTGCCTGGAGTGTACAATTGGGGTGGACGAACACCGGGGAGCTGTTTTTT	CAWSVQLGWTNTGELFF
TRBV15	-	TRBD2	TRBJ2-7	TGTGCCACCTCGACCGGACTAGCGGAGACCTACGAGCAGTACTTC	CATSTGLAETYEQYF
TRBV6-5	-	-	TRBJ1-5	TGTGCCAGCAGTTACGGGGGGGGGCAGCCCCAGCATTTT	CASSYGGGQPQHF
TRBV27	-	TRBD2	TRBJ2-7	TGTGCCAGCAGTTTAAGCTCTGGCGGGGGGTACTACGAGCAGTACTTC	CASSLSSGGGYYEQYF
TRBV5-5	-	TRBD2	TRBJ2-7	TGTGCCAGCAACCCCCGGGAGGACTCCTACGAGCAGTACTTC	CASNPREDSYEQYF
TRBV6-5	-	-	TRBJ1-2	TGTGCCAGCAGTCCAAAAGACGGGGATGGCTACACCTTC	CASSPKDGDGYTF
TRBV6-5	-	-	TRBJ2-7	TGTGCCAGCAGTTACTGGCCAGGGGCGGCCTACGAGCAGTACTTC	CASSYWPGAAYEQYF
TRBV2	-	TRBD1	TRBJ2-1	TGTGCCAGCAGGTGGACAGGGGAACCCCCTTACAATGAGCAGTTCTTC	CASRWTGEPPYNEQFF